This entry concerns a single T cell receptor beta chain. Its antigen is unidentified. Template material for amplifying TCR beta CDR3 regions consisted of RNA transcripts. HTBI primers were the set used in a first-round RT-PCR of the TCR CDR3. In TCRdb, the multiplex PCR reads were re-called with MiXCR into one record per CDR3 protein. This sample has 650,000 to 800,000 distinct CDR3 sequences, with 45% found just once. The sample is drawn from a study of T cells in Graves' hyperthyroidism and ophthalmopathy. Study-level points and caveats: Among clonotypes expanded in thyroid above 0.001, most were also found in blood.

Exclusions: uncontrolled infection, other autoimmune disease, pregnancy, lactation. Diagnosis relied on clinical symptoms, serum thyroxine and TRAb, thyroid ultrasound and orbital computed tomography. The V gene lost 5 bases and the J gene lost 3 bases, with 14 bases spanning the gap. This CDR3 contains 14 residues. Germline values: CDR1 SNHLY, CDR2 FYNNEI. The sequencing input was peripheral blood or thyroid tissue (not recorded which). The sequence came from an adult man with Graves' disease, either hyperthyroidism or ophthalmopathy (not recorded which). The J gene is TRBJ2-7, the V gene TRBV2, with a tentative D call TRBD2 (6 bases). CDR3 nucleotides: TGTGCCAGCAGTTCCGGGGGAATTGTCTACGAGCAGTACTTC. Translated: CASSSGGIVYEQYF.